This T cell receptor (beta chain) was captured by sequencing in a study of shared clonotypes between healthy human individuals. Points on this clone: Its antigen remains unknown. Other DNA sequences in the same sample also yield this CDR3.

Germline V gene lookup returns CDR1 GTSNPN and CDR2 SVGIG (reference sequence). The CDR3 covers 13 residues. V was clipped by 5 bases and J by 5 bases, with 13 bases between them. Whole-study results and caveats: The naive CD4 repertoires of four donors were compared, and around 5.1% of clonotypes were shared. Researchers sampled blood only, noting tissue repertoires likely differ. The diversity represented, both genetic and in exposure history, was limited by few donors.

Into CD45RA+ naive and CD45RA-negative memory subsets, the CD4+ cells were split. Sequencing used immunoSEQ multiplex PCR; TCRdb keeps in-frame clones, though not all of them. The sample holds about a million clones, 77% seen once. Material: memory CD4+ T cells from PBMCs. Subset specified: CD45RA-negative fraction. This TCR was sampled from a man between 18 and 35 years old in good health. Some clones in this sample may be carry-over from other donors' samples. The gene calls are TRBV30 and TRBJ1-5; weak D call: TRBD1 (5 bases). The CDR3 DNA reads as TGTGCCTGGTCCCTCTCGGGGGATCAGCCCCAGCATTTT. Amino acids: CAWSLSGDQPQHF.